Listed below are T cell receptor beta chains from one sample, sequenced in a study of CDR3 diversity in severe acne. TCRdb recomputed calls from the PCR reads with MiXCR, one row per CDR3 protein. Of approximately 90,000 distinct CDR3 sequences listed, approximately 52% are singletons. The sequenced sample was blood. All receptors derive from a male donor in good health, serving as a control. Both conserved end residues are part of each CDR3. The order of the fields is D gene, J gene, clone size, V gene, CDR3 protein, CDR3 DNA. A D gene is named only where the DNA matches it firmly. Clone size is stated in some rows and not others, as once, few, many or a class when expanded.

>.|TRBJ2-1|.|TRBV29-1
CSVERDYNEQFF
TGCAGCGTTGAGAGGGACTACAATGAGCAGTTCTTC
>.|TRBJ1-2|.|TRBV24-1
CATSSEGFNGYTF
TGTGCCACCAGTTCAGAGGGGTTTAATGGCTACACCTTC
>TRBD1|TRBJ1-5|many|TRBV5-1
CASSKDRGDNQPQHF
TGCGCCAGCAGCAAGGACAGGGGGGACAATCAGCCCCAGCATTTT
>.|TRBJ1-2|.|TRBV7-6
CASSCGYTF
TGTGCCAGCAGCTGTGGCTACACCTTC
>TRBD2|TRBJ2-7|many|TRBV12-5
CASGPGTSGISEQYF
TGTGCTAGTGGACCAGGGACTAGCGGGATATCCGAGCAGTACTTC
>.|TRBJ1-2|.|TRBV10-3
CAALGGYSYEQYYGYTF
TGTGCCGCCCTAGGGGGATACTCCTACGAGCAGTACTATGGCTACACCTTC
>.|TRBJ2-7|once|TRBV7-4
CASSETQGNEQYF
TGTGCCAGCAGCGAAACCCAGGGAAACGAGCAGTACTTC
>.|TRBJ1-1|many|TRBV28
CASRNPNGQLNTEAFF
TGTGCCAGCAGAAACCCAAATGGACAGTTGAACACTGAAGCTTTCTTT
>.|TRBJ1-2|once|TRBV12-5
CASGPPQGLNYGYTF
TGTGCTAGTGGCCCCCCTCAGGGACTTAACTATGGCTACACCTTC
>TRBD1|TRBJ1-5|.|TRBV3-1
CASSQGGGGGNQPQHF
TGTGCCAGCAGCCAAGGCGGAGGGGGCGGCAATCAGCCCCAGCATTTT
>TRBD2|TRBJ2-5|.|TRBV4-3
CASSQREGIQETQYF
TGCGCCAGCAGCCAAAGGGAGGGAATCCAAGAGACCCAGTACTTC
>TRBD2|TRBJ2-1|.|TRBV20-1
CSARPGLAGAYEQFF
TGCAGTGCTAGACCCGGACTAGCGGGAGCCTATGAGCAGTTCTTC
>TRBD1|TRBJ2-1|.|TRBV9
CASSVTQGVDEQFF
TGTGCCAGCAGCGTCACCCAGGGGGTAGATGAGCAGTTCTTC
>.|TRBJ2-6|.|TRBV5-6
CASSLRISGTNVLTF
TGTGCCAGCAGCTTGAGGATCTCTGGGACCAACGTCCTGACTTTC
>.|TRBJ2-3|.|TRBV9
CASGTGSSTDTQYF
TGTGCCAGCGGCACGGGGTCGAGCACAGATACGCAGTATTTT
>.|TRBJ1-6|.|TRBV20-1
CSARDQRKGLENSPLHF
TGCAGTGCTAGAGATCAGAGAAAAGGGTTAGAAAATTCACCCCTCCACTTT
>.|TRBJ2-3|many|TRBV4-1
CASSQWSGDTQYF
TGCGCCAGCAGCCAATGGTCGGGAGATACGCAGTATTTT
>.|TRBJ1-4|.|TRBV20-1
CSARIVQGGKLFF
TGCAGTGCTAGAATCGTCCAGGGAGGAAAACTGTTTTTT
>.|TRBJ2-5|.|TRBV5-1
CASSLVAGEETQYF
TGTGCCAGCAGCTTAGTGGCTGGCGAGGAGACCCAGTACTTC
>TRBD1|TRBJ2-7|many|TRBV25-1
CASSGNRGRTYEQYF
TGTGCCAGCAGTGGAAACAGGGGGAGGACCTACGAGCAGTACTTC
>TRBD2|TRBJ2-7|.|TRBV11-2
CASSPWSSGREYEQYF
TGTGCCAGCAGCCCCTGGAGTAGCGGGAGAGAGTACGAGCAGTACTTC
>.|TRBJ1-2|.|TRBV5-1
CASSLALAGGYTF
TGCGCCAGCAGCTTGGCCCTAGCGGGAGGCTACACCTTC
>.|TRBJ2-3|many|TRBV11-2
CASSLVPSGATDTQYF
TGTGCCAGCAGCTTAGTCCCCAGCGGAGCCACAGATACGCAGTATTTT
>TRBD1|TRBJ1-2|.|TRBV20-1
CSARELGTGDYGYTF
TGCAGTGCTAGAGAGCTCGGGACAGGGGACTATGGCTACACCTTC
>.|TRBJ1-1|many|TRBV3-1
CASSWNTEAFF
TGTGCCAGCAGCTGGAACACTGAAGCTTTCTTT
>.|TRBJ2-5|many|TRBV4-1
CASSQEGTRETQYF
TGCGCCAGCAGCCAAGAGGGGACAAGGGAGACCCAGTACTTC
>.|TRBJ1-1|.|TRBV6-4
CASSDRDSDTEAFF
TGTGCCAGCAGTGACCGGGACTCGGACACTGAAGCTTTCTTT
>.|TRBJ2-3|few|TRBV5-1
CASSLRGAGDTQYF
TGCGCCAGCAGCTTGCGCGGGGCCGGAGATACGCAGTATTTT
>.|TRBJ1-1|few|TRBV9
CASSVEGREDTEAFF
TGTGCCAGCAGCGTAGAGGGCAGGGAGGACACTGAAGCTTTCTTT
>.|TRBJ2-7|.|TRBV6-1
CASSERGRVLSYERYF
TGTGCCAGCAGTGAGAGGGGTAGGGTGTTATCCTACGAGCGGTACTTC
>.|TRBJ1-5|medium-sized|TRBV15
CATSMPGRPQHF
TGTGCCACCAGCATGCCCGGACGGCCCCAGCATTTT
>.|TRBJ1-6|.|TRBV2
CASSSSGQGNNSPLHF
TGTGCCAGCAGTTCTTCAGGTCAGGGAAATAATTCACCCCTCCACTTT
>.|TRBJ1-4|.|TRBV7-9
CASSLVSGVFNERLFF
TGTGCCAGCAGCTTAGTTTCGGGGGTGTTTAATGAAAGACTGTTTTTT
>TRBD2|TRBJ2-3|.|TRBV6-4
CASSYIAGEGDTQYF
TGTGCCAGCAGCTATATAGCGGGAGAGGGAGATACGCAGTATTTT
>TRBD1|TRBJ2-5|few|TRBV20-1
CSGGDRGQETQYF
TGCAGTGGGGGGGACAGGGGGCAAGAGACCCAGTACTTC
>.|TRBJ2-7|medium-sized|TRBV2
CASSVRGNDEQYF
TGTGCCAGCAGTGTTAGGGGAAATGACGAGCAGTACTTC
>TRBD1|TRBJ1-6|.|TRBV6-4
CASSLRQGNNSPLHF
TGTGCCAGCAGTTTGCGACAGGGGAATAATTCACCCCTCCACTTT
>TRBD2|TRBJ2-1|many|TRBV20-1
CSAPRDSGGFSYNEQFF
TGCAGTGCCCCCCGGGATAGCGGGGGGTTCTCCTACAATGAGCAGTTCTTC
>.|TRBJ1-3|.|TRBV20-1
CSAGTAHTGNTIYF
TGCAGTGCAGGAACAGCGCACACTGGAAACACCATATATTTT
>.|TRBJ1-2|.|TRBV12-3/TRBV12-4
CASSGQRSGYTF
TGTGCCAGCAGTGGACAGCGGTCTGGCTACACCTTC
>.|TRBJ1-5|.|TRBV5-4
CASSPVGQHF
TGCGCCAGCAGCCCAGTGGGACAGCATTTT
>TRBD2|TRBJ2-7|.|TRBV2
CASISSAGAYEQYF
TGTGCCAGCATAAGCTCAGCGGGAGCCTACGAGCAGTACTTC
>TRBD1|TRBJ1-2|.|TRBV7-2
CASSRGQTNYGYTF
TGTGCCAGCAGCCGGGGACAGACTAACTATGGCTACACCTTC
>.|TRBJ2-7|.|TRBV7-9
CASSLGLGSYEQYF
TGTGCCAGCAGCTTGGGTCTAGGCTCCTACGAGCAGTACTTC
>.|TRBJ2-7|few|TRBV19
CASSMSPWTVLSYEQYF
TGTGCCAGTAGTATGAGCCCTTGGACAGTCCTCTCCTACGAGCAGTACTTC
>TRBD1|TRBJ1-1|medium-sized|TRBV20-1
CSGDRDRGPTEAFF
TGCAGTGGGGACCGGGACAGGGGACCCACTGAAGCTTTCTTT
>TRBD2|TRBJ2-7|.|TRBV4-1
CASSPTGTISYEQYF
TGCGCCAGCAGCCCGACCGGGACTATCTCCTACGAGCAGTACTTC
>TRBD1|TRBJ1-1|few|TRBV2
CASRRGHTEAFF
TGTGCCAGCAGAAGGGGGCACACTGAAGCTTTCTTT
>.|TRBJ1-1|.|TRBV5-6
CASSLSLNTEAFF
TGTGCCAGCAGCTTGAGCCTGAACACTGAAGCTTTCTTT
>.|TRBJ2-7|few|TRBV19
CASRNGDGGDVEQYF
TGTGCCAGTAGAAACGGGGACGGTGGGGATGTCGAGCAGTACTTC
>TRBD1|TRBJ1-4|.|TRBV25-1
CASQDTGVGSEKLFF
TGTGCCAGTCAGGACACAGGGGTGGGGAGTGAAAAACTGTTTTTT
>.|TRBJ1-5|.|TRBV7-3
CASSLYGNQPQHF
TGTGCCAGCAGCTTATATGGAAATCAGCCCCAGCATTTT
>.|TRBJ1-6|few|TRBV19
CASRIRDTALHF
TGTGCCAGTAGGATCCGGGACACCGCCCTCCACTTT